Each of the 5 T cell receptor beta chains below was sequenced from the same sample in a study of siplizumab effects on memory and regulatory T cells. The repertoire was sequenced with immunoSEQ multiplex PCR; TCRdb's copy has only in-frame clones and lacks some. The sample has around 100,000 clones; 92% are singletons. Sequencing input: Tregs sorted from blood. The receptors shown here come from a human donor in good health.

The chain couples TRBV4-1 to TRBJ1-2; D is unclear. This CDR3 spans 15 amino acids. With 1 base removed from V and 5 bases from J, the gap between germline ends came to 14 bases. Germline assignment: CDR1 MGHRA and CDR2 YSYEKL. This CDR3 reads CASSQGLRALYGYTF. In DNA, the CDR3 is TGCGCCAGCAGCCAAGGGCTCAGAGCGCTGTATGGCTACACCTTC.

In this sample, this clone turned up once. The V gene is TRBV5-1, the J gene TRBJ2-2; the match to TRBD1 covers 7 bases. This CDR3 comprises 16 residues. Looked up from germline, CDR1 is SGHRS and CDR2 is YFSETQ. The V segment lost 4 bases and the J segment 2 bases; nucleotides outside the gene matches: 8. CDR3 in DNA: TGCGCCAGCAGCCCTCGTAGGGACAGTAACACCGGGGAGCTGTTTTTT. Translating gives CASSPRRDSNTGELFF.

V is TRBV29-1 and J is TRBJ2-3; 7 bases match TRBD1. V was pared by 1 base and J by 6 bases, with 16 bases of the junction left unmatched. Germline V gives CDR1 SQVTM, CDR2 ANQGSEA. This CDR3 is 17 amino acids long. The CDR3 is CSVEVQRQGVYLDTQYF. As DNA, the CDR3 is TGCAGCGTTGAAGTTCAGCGACAGGGTGTCTATTTGGATACGCAGTATTTT.

The chain recombines TRBV15 with TRBJ2-7; D gene uncertain. Per germline, CDR1 LNHNV and CDR2 YYDKDF (reference sequence). The V and J ends lost 0 bases and 0 bases respectively, with 9 bases between them. CDR3 size: 15 residues. CDR3 region: CATSRDTDDSYEQYF. The CDR3 nucleotides read TGTGCCACCAGCAGAGATACGGACGACTCCTACGAGCAGTACTTC.

The genes are TRBV18 and TRBJ1-1; a weak D match, TRBD1 (6 bases). The V gene's germline CDR1 is KGHSH and CDR2 LQKENI. CDR3 size: 15 residues. Trimming took 5 bases from V and 1 from J, leaving 14 bases between them. In nucleotides, the CDR3 is TGTGCCAGCTCAGGCAGACAGGACAGGAACACTGAAGCTTTCTTT. Amino acid sequence: CASSGRQDRNTEAFF.